These 3 T cell receptor beta chains were sequenced from one sample in a study of blood T cell repertoires in COVID-19. Clones were sequenced by immunoSEQ multiplex PCR, and TCRdb holds only the in-frame ones, with some missing. Of approximately 300,000 clones listed, about 80% are singletons. The sample comprised peripheral blood. The receptors derive from a person between 65 and 80 years old with COVID-19, enrolled during active disease.

The rearrangement uses TRBV28 and TRBJ1-6; 7 nucleotides line up with TRBD1. Germline V CDR1 and CDR2: MDHEN, SYDVKM. This CDR3 comprises 17 residues. Trimming cost V 6 bases and J 9 bases; bases outside gene matches: 17. CDR3 protein: CASRKRTGGVGSSPLHF. The CDR3 DNA sequence: TGTGCCAGCAGAAAAAGGACAGGTGGGGTGGGTAGTTCACCCCTCCACTTT.

The chain employs TRBV5-4 and TRBJ2-7; the match to TRBD1 covers 7 bases. V was pared by 4 bases and J by 4 bases, with 5 bases of the junction left unmatched. The CDR3 totals 13 residues. Germline-derived CDR1 and CDR2 are SGHNT and YYREEE (reference sequence). CDR3 coding DNA: TGTGCCAGCAGCACCAGGGACAGTTACGAGCAGTACTTC. It codes for CASSTRDSYEQYF.

The gene calls are TRBV15 and TRBJ1-2; 9 bases are a match to TRBD1. The CDR3 is 18 amino acids. Germline values: CDR1 LNHNV, CDR2 YYDKDF (reference sequence). V lost 0 bases, J lost 6 bases, and 14 bases stayed unmatched. The CDR3 sequence is CATSREGLAGQGLDGYTF. The DNA of the CDR3 is TGTGCCACCAGCAGAGAGGGGCTGGCGGGACAGGGATTAGATGGCTACACCTTC.